This TCR beta chain was recovered during a study of cytomegalovirus exposure and HLA in healthy donors. As for the study in general: There were tens of millions of unique TCRs (from HLA-typed donors) in an early data release.

Turning to this clone: The antigen remains unidentified.

Researchers ran the PCR with 60 Vbeta and 13 Jbeta primers. Sequencing was performed with immunoSEQ multiplex PCR; in TCRdb, only in-frame clones are kept and a portion is missing. The sample has under 200,000 clones, around 78% seen once. Overall study results and limits: Accounts indicate the classifier identified cytomegalovirus status with strong specificity and sensitivity. In a later analysis, at a false discovery rate of 0.05, about 15,000 TCR beta sequences were associated with HLA alleles.

Unmatched junction bases numbered 0, after V lost 1 base and J lost 4 bases. CDR1 and CDR2 (germline): MRHNA, SNTAGT. The CDR3 is made up of 14 amino acids. The rearrangement links TRBV6-4 to TRBJ2-2; TRBD2 matches at 7 bases. Material: PBMCs. This receptor was obtained from a woman aged 25 to 39 in good health and CMV-seropositive. DNA for the CDR3: TGTGCCAGCAGTGACTGGGAGGGCACCGGGGAGCTGTTTTTT. Amino acid sequence: CASSDWEGTGELFF.